A single sample is the source of the 29 T cell receptor beta chains below, sequenced in a study of read filtering for tumor transcriptome and immune sequencing. From around 440 ng of RNA, a library with molecular barcoded alpha/delta and beta/gamma adaptors was made. TCRdb re-called the reads through MiXCR, storing one row per CDR3 protein. The sample includes some 19,000 distinct CDR3 sequences, roughly a fifth of them seen just once. Sequencing input: a population of CD138-negative cells sorted from bone marrow. These receptors were obtained from a donor aged 40 or older with multiple myeloma.

A note on this clonotype: A read error may explain this, as a much larger clone is one base away. CDR3 sequence (DNA): TGCGCCAGCAGCTCCAGCGGGGCCACCTACAATGAGCAGTTCTTC. Encoded protein: CASSSSGATYNEQFF. V is TRBV5-1 and J is TRBJ2-1; TRBD2 matches 7 bases. CDR3 length: 15 amino acids. The V gene end was trimmed by 3 bases and the J gene end by 2 bases; junction bases not matched to a gene: 5. Germline loops: CDR1 SGHRS, CDR2 YFSETQ.

This clonotype has only a few counts. The V call is TRBV28, the J call TRBJ1-6, with no clear D. Germline CDR1 MDHEN, CDR2 SYDVKM. The CDR3 consists of 12 residues. Between the trimmed V and J ends, which lost 5 bases and 6 bases, there was a span of 5 bases. CDR3 DNA sequence: TGTGCCAGCAGTGGCAGTAATTCACCCCTCCACTTT. Its protein is CASSGSNSPLHF. Full variable domain (outside the CDR3, taken from reference TRBV28 and TRBJ1-6): DVKVTQSSRYLVKRTGEKVFLECVQDMDHENMFWYRQDPGLGLRLIYFSYDVKMKEKGDIPEGYSVSREKKERFSLILESASTNQTSMYLCASSGSNSPLHFGNGTRLTVT.

This clonotype was recorded a few times. V is TRBV20-1 and J is TRBJ2-5, with 9 bases aligning to TRBD2. After removal of 3 bases from V and 4 bases from J, the junction contained 3 bases not matched to a gene. The germline V gene encodes CDR1 DFQATT and CDR2 SNEGSKA (reference sequence). The CDR3 consists of 13 residues. CDR3 amino acids: CSARVAGVETQYF. The DNA for the CDR3 is TGCAGTGCTAGGGTAGCGGGAGTAGAGACCCAGTACTTC.

The chain uses TRBV30 and TRBJ2-1, with 11 bases lining up with TRBD2. The CDR3 has 16 residues. V was clipped by 0 bases and J by 8 bases; unmatched bases: 9. CDR1 GTSNPN and CDR2 SVGIG come from the germline V gene (reference sequence). CDR3 in DNA: TGTGCCTGGAGTGTTCTAGCGGGAGGATTTATCGATGAGCAGTTCTTC. Translating gives CAWSVLAGGFIDEQFF.

This clonotype was seen more than once but under ten times. V gene TRBV20-1 combines with J gene TRBJ2-7, with 8 bases matching TRBD1. With 6 bases clipped from V and 4 bases from J, the junction kept 5 bases outside the gene matches. From germline, CDR1 is DFQATT and CDR2 SNEGSKA (reference sequence). The CDR3 loop spans 12 amino acids. CDR3 DNA sequence: TGCAGTGCCGCAGGGGGCGGGTACGAGCAGTACTTC. Its protein product is CSAAGGGYEQYF.

This clonotype was seen ten or more times. The chain has TRBV15 and TRBJ2-5, with D possibly matching TRBD2 (5 bases). Per the germline V gene, CDR1 is LNHNV and CDR2 is YYDKDF (reference sequence). Trimming shortened V by 0 bases and J by 5 bases, and 10 bases separated the two germline ends. This CDR3 region has 14 residues. The CDR3 loop is CATSRDRGPETQYF. The CDR3, as DNA: TGTGCCACCAGCAGAGATAGAGGGCCCGAGACCCAGTACTTC.

The rearrangement links TRBV28 to TRBJ1-1; a possible D gene is TRBD1 (5 bases). Trimming removed 3 bases from V and 0 bases from J, with 14 bases in between. The V gene's germline CDR1 is MDHEN and CDR2 SYDVKM. The CDR3 totals 16 residues. The CDR3 reads CASSFTRTIMNTEAFF. The CDR3 DNA follows: TGTGCCAGCAGTTTTACCAGGACAATTATGAACACTGAAGCTTTCTTT. Together with reference TRBV28 and TRBJ1-1, the CDR3 gives the full variable domain: DVKVTQSSRYLVKRTGEKVFLECVQDMDHENMFWYRQDPGLGLRLIYFSYDVKMKEKGDIPEGYSVSREKKERFSLILESASTNQTSMYLCASSFTRTIMNTEAFFGQGTRLTVV.

This clonotype was seen at least ten times. The chain employs TRBV10-3 and TRBJ2-1; D is undetermined. CDR3 length equals 13 residues. Trimming pared 6 bases from V and 8 bases from J, leaving 14 bases between. Looked up from germline, CDR1 is ENHRY and CDR2 is SYGVKD. The CDR3 reads CAISTTPDDEQFF. In nucleotides, the CDR3 is TGTGCCATCAGCACTACTCCGGACGATGAGCAGTTCTTC.

This clonotype was seen many times. The rearrangement joins TRBV27 to TRBJ2-7, with TRBD2 identical over 11 bases. V trimming: 6 bases; J trimming: 2 bases; junction bases outside the gene matches: 9. CDR1 MNHEY and CDR2 SMNVEV come from the germline V gene (reference sequence). The CDR3 extends over 16 amino acids. The CDR3 sequence: CASSRLAGPGPYEQYF. The DNA of the CDR3 is TGTGCCAGCAGCCGACTAGCGGGACCCGGTCCCTACGAGCAGTACTTC.

This clonotype was found many times. The genes are TRBV29-1 and TRBJ2-5; D might be TRBD2 (6 bases). V was cut by 6 bases and J by 5 bases, with 13 bases left in between. The CDR3 runs to 12 residues. Germline V gene sequence: CDR1 SQVTM, CDR2 ANQGSEA. The CDR3 sequence is CSVHGTLETQYF. CDR3 bases: TGCAGCGTGCACGGGACTTTGGAGACCCAGTACTTC.

This clonotype was found many times. V and J are TRBV3-1 and TRBJ2-1, with 13 positions matching TRBD2. This CDR3 spans 16 amino acids. CDR1 and CDR2 (germline): LGHDT, YNNKEL (reference sequence). V lost 3 bases and J lost 6; bases outside the gene matches: 5. The CDR3 sequence is CASSQGLAGTGNEQFF. The CDR3 coding sequence is TGTGCCAGCAGCCAGGGACTAGCGGGGACAGGCAATGAGCAGTTCTTC.

J is TRBJ2-2 and V is TRBV3-1, with TRBD2 as a possible D gene (6 bases). Germline V gives CDR1 LGHDT, CDR2 YNNKEL (reference sequence). The CDR3 totals 15 residues. The ends were cut back, 7 bases at V and 5 bases at J, with 17 bases in the middle. The CDR3 loop is CASTRRTGVTGELFF. Here the CDR3 DNA reads TGTGCCAGCACCAGGCGGACGGGAGTTACCGGGGAGCTGTTTTTT.

Many counts were recorded for this clonotype. The gene calls are TRBV20-1 and TRBJ2-1; D gene uncertain. The CDR3 extends over 16 amino acids. Trimming took off 1 base at V and 0 bases at J, with 13 bases between the two ends. Per the germline V gene, CDR1 is DFQATT and CDR2 is SNEGSKA (reference sequence). The CDR3 bases are TGCAGTGCTAGAGGACCAGATGCCCGCTCCTACAATGAGCAGTTCTTC. Its translation: CSARGPDARSYNEQFF.

This clonotype has at least ten counts. CDR3 sequence: CASSRGTSGLGETQYF. For the CDR3, the DNA is TGCGCCAGCAGCCGCGGGACTAGCGGTCTCGGAGAGACCCAGTACTTC. The rearrangement uses TRBV5-1 and TRBJ2-5, with TRBD2 matching over 11 bases. Germline V lookup: CDR1 SGHRS, CDR2 YFSETQ. V shed 4 bases and J 4 bases; nucleotides not matched to a gene: 9. CDR3 length: 16 residues.

This clonotype showed up many times. The J gene is TRBJ2-1, the V gene TRBV20-1, with a possible D match to TRBD2 (6 bases). CDR3 size: 16 residues. Trimming removed 3 bases from V and 3 bases from J, with 18 bases in between. CDR1 and CDR2 (germline): DFQATT, SNEGSKA (reference sequence). In nucleotides, the CDR3 is TGCAGTGCTAGCCCGTTATTCGGGGGAATCTACAATGAGCAGTTCTTC. Translating it yields CSASPLFGGIYNEQFF.

This clonotype was counted many times. This chain connects TRBV20-1 to TRBJ2-1; D may be TRBD2 (5 bases). V lost 6 bases, J lost 5 bases, and 14 bases lay in between. CDR3 length: 13 residues. The germline CDR1 and CDR2 sequences are DFQATT and SNEGSKA (reference sequence). The CDR3 coding sequence is TGCAGTGCAGCCAAGGAGGCCAACAATGAGCAGTTCTTC. This sequence encodes CSAAKEANNEQFF.

The chain employs TRBV28 and TRBJ2-3; D gene ambiguous. Germline V gene lookup returns CDR1 MDHEN and CDR2 SYDVKM. V lost 5 bases to trimming and J lost 5 bases, with 5 bases between them. CDR3 size: 11 residues. In DNA form, the CDR3 reads TGTGCCAGCAGTCCCGTAGATACGCAGTATTTT. Translated: CASSPVDTQYF.

This clonotype is termed medium-sized. The CDR3 sequence: CASSQAGQGQFF. CDR3 nucleotide sequence: TGCGCCAGCAGCCAAGCGGGCCAAGGGCAGTTCTTC. V is TRBV4-3 and J is TRBJ2-1, with D hard to call. The length of the CDR3 is 12 residues. Trimming shortened V by 1 base and J by 12 bases, and 10 bases separated the two germline ends. In germline, CDR1 is LGHNA, CDR2 YSLEER.

This clonotype was counted between two and nine times. The chain links TRBV20-1 to TRBJ1-3; D unclear. Germline V gene data show CDR1 as DFQATT and CDR2 as SNEGSKA (reference sequence). This CDR3 has 14 amino acids. V was cut by 0 bases and J by 4 bases, with 10 bases left in between. The CDR3 region is CSAREPTGGNTIYF. CDR3 DNA sequence: TGCAGTGCTAGAGAACCGACGGGGGGAAACACCATATATTTT.

In this sample, this clonotype turned up a few times. The rearrangement links TRBV7-3 to TRBJ2-2, with 7 positions matching TRBD1. The CDR3 extends over 15 amino acids. The V and J ends lost 5 bases and 4 bases, in that order; junction bases with no gene match: 7. Germline lookup yields CDR1 SGHTA and CDR2 FQGTGA. For the CDR3, the DNA is TGTGCCAGCAGCCCCGGGACAGTTGCCACCGGGGAGCTGTTTTTT. This codes for CASSPGTVATGELFF.

This clonotype showed up just a few times. This chain connects TRBV19 to TRBJ1-5; D unresolved. V dropped 5 bases and J dropped 9 bases, with 14 bases sitting between them. The CDR3 has 13 residues. From germline, CDR1 is LNHDA and CDR2 SQIVND (reference sequence). The CDR3 reads CASSVGPLRPQHF. In nucleotides, the CDR3 is TGTGCCAGTAGTGTCGGACCTCTGCGGCCCCAGCATTTT.

Notes on this clonotype: Just one base apart from a much larger clone, this may be a read error. The chain is built from TRBV29-1 and TRBJ2-3; the match to TRBD1 covers 9 bases. Germline V CDR1 and CDR2: SQVTM, ANQGSEA. The CDR3 spans 17 residues. CDR3 sequence (DNA): TGCAGCGTTGAAGCCGTGGTCGGGACAGGGCCCACAGATGCGCAGTATTTT. Its translation: CSVEAVVGTGPTDAQYF.

The sample holds one count of this clonotype. A read error may be the cause here, since a much bigger clone is one base away. J is TRBJ2-3 and V is TRBV6-5; TRBD1 might be the D (6 bases). This CDR3 has 15 residues. CDR1 is MNHEY, CDR2 SVGAGI, per germline. The V end was cut by 2 bases, the J end by 4 bases, with 13 bases between. The CDR3 DNA is TGTGCCAGCAGTTACGGGACAAGGGGCGCAGATACGCAGTATTTT. It translates to CASSYGTRGADTQYF.

There are a few counts of this clonotype. A much larger clone differs from this one at a single base, so this may be a read error. This rearrangement joins TRBV10-3 to TRBJ2-1; a weak D match, TRBD2 (5 bases). From germline, CDR1 is ENHRY and CDR2 SYGVKD. The CDR3 is 16 amino acids. CDR3 protein: CAISESGGLLYNGQFF. CDR3 sequence (DNA): TGTGCCATCAGTGAGTCTGGCGGACTTCTCTACAATGGGCAGTTCTTC.

This clonotype was seen many times. The chain has TRBV27 and TRBJ2-3; 12 nucleotides match TRBD2. V lost 5 bases, J lost 0 bases, and 9 bases stayed unmatched. The CDR3 consists of 18 residues. Germline-derived CDR1 and CDR2 are MNHEY and SMNVEV (reference sequence). For the CDR3, the DNA is TGTGCCAGCAGTCCGCACCGGACTAGCGGGACTAGCACAGATACGCAGTATTTT. Translation: CASSPHRTSGTSTDTQYF.

This clonotype was detected ten times or more. The CDR3 region is CASSYPGDLYEQYF. CDR3 sequence (DNA): TGCGCCAGCAGCTACCCGGGGGACCTCTACGAGCAGTACTTC. The chain has TRBV4-1 and TRBJ2-7, with D perhaps matching TRBD2 (6 bases). This CDR3 comprises 14 residues. CDR1 is MGHRA, CDR2 YSYEKL, per germline. Trimming took 5 bases from V and 3 from J, leaving 14 bases between them.

The chain joins TRBV28 to TRBJ1-2, with D maybe TRBD1 (5 bases). Germline V gene sequence: CDR1 MDHEN, CDR2 SYDVKM. There are 15 residues in the CDR3. Trimming pared 5 bases from V and 6 bases from J, leaving 19 bases between. The CDR3 DNA sequence: TGTGCCAGCAGTCGTCCGGGACGTCAAGGGCATGGCTACACCTTC. Translating it yields CASSRPGRQGHGYTF.

At least ten counts were recorded for this clonotype. This chain joins TRBV5-8 and TRBJ2-1, with 9 bases that match TRBD1. The CDR3 length is 14 residues. Trimming cost V 5 bases and J 4 bases; bases outside gene matches: 4. The germline V gene has CDR1 SGHTS and CDR2 YDEGEE. CDR3 bases: TGTGCCAGCAGATTGACAGGGGGTTACAATGAGCAGTTCTTC. Translating gives CASRLTGGYNEQFF.

This clonotype showed up just a few times. The chain has TRBV6-4 and TRBJ2-1; 9 nucleotides line up with TRBD2. The CDR3 runs 15 residues. Germline V gene data show CDR1 as MRHNA and CDR2 as SNTAGT. Germline trimming cut 3 bases from V and 4 bases from J; bases unmatched to any gene: 4. DNA for the CDR3: TGTGCCAGCAGTGAGGTAGCGGGAGTATACAATGAGCAGTTCTTC. The encoded protein is CASSEVAGVYNEQFF.